Listed below are T cell receptor beta chains from one sample, sequenced in a study of T-cell memory formation after mild COVID-19. TCRdb independently ran MiXCR on the 5' RACE reads; one entry per CDR3 protein. Of a few hundred thousand distinct CDR3 sequences listed, about a fifth are singletons. The material sequenced was PBMCs or a T cell subset sorted from them (not recorded which). Source of these receptors: an adult woman who had mild COVID-19 (a few samples of this study predate the infection). Cell type and time point are not known. Both conserved end residues are part of each CDR3. Each record gives: D gene, J gene, V gene, clone size, CDR3 protein, CDR3 DNA. A D gene is named only where the DNA matches it firmly. Some rows have no size entry. The others give once, few or many, or a class for an expanded clone.

>TRBD2|TRBJ2-3|TRBV10-3|-
CAISDLAGGTTDTQYF
TGTGCCATCAGTGATCTAGCGGGGGGGACCACAGATACGCAGTATTTT
>-|TRBJ2-7|TRBV29-1|-
CSVEVPPRAHGEQYF
TGCAGCGTTGAAGTCCCACCGAGGGCCCATGGGGAGCAGTACTTC
>-|TRBJ2-5|TRBV5-1|many
CASSPGHVETQYF
TGCGCCAGCAGCCCGGGCCACGTTGAGACCCAGTACTTC
>-|TRBJ2-7|TRBV5-1|-
CASSSLPGRAYEQYF
TGCGCCAGCAGCTCTCTTCCGGGACGGGCCTACGAGCAGTACTTC
>-|TRBJ1-2|TRBV5-1|many
CASSTISQGNYGYTF
TGCGCCAGCAGCACGATCTCTCAGGGGAACTATGGCTACACCTTC
>TRBD1|TRBJ2-7|TRBV27|many
CASRQGVVYEQYF
TGTGCCAGCAGACAGGGGGTTGTCTACGAGCAGTACTTC
>-|TRBJ1-1|TRBV11-3|-
CASSSPPGTAFF
TGTGCCAGCAGCTCCCCGCCAGGAACAGCTTTCTTT
>-|TRBJ2-5|TRBV28|-
CASSFDQGPPQTQYF
TGTGCCAGCAGTTTTGATCAGGGGCCTCCTCAGACCCAGTACTTC
>TRBD1|TRBJ1-1|TRBV29-1|-
CSVVGPADRGGTEAFF
TGCAGCGTTGTGGGACCAGCCGACAGGGGCGGCACTGAAGCTTTCTTT
>-|TRBJ1-1|TRBV5-6|-
CASSLMGRNEAFF
TGTGCCAGCAGCTTGATGGGCAGAAATGAAGCTTTCTTT
>-|TRBJ2-1|TRBV15|few
CATSSPGEGGGEQFF
TGTGCCACCAGCAGTCCCGGGGAGGGGGGGGGTGAGCAGTTCTTC
>-|TRBJ1-5|TRBV6-1|-
CASTGHPGGNQPQHF
TGTGCCAGCACGGGACACCCAGGTGGCAATCAGCCCCAGCATTTT
>TRBD1|TRBJ1-1|TRBV7-2|-
CASRSSGGRAFF
TGTGCCAGCAGATCCTCAGGGGGTAGAGCTTTCTTT
>-|TRBJ2-7|TRBV25-1|few
CASSEVARGEQYF
TGTGCCAGCAGTGAGGTAGCCCGGGGCGAGCAGTACTTC
>-|TRBJ2-3|TRBV29-1|few
CSVARESQYF
TGCAGCGTTGCGAGGGAGTCGCAGTATTTT
>TRBD1|TRBJ2-1|TRBV20-1|-
CSARAGTGSYNEQFF
TGCAGTGCTAGGGCCGGGACAGGGTCCTACAATGAGCAGTTCTTC
>TRBD1|TRBJ2-7|TRBV5-8|few
CASSLTYRDRGSYEQYF
TGTGCCAGCAGCTTGACTTATAGGGACAGGGGCTCCTACGAGCAGTACTTC
>-|TRBJ1-2|TRBV12-3/TRBV12-4|few
CASSLQGGGGYTF
TGTGCCAGCAGTTTACAGGGAGGCGGTGGCTACACCTTC
>TRBD2|TRBJ2-3|TRBV5-1|many
CASSLDGRVLTDTQYF
TGCGCCAGCAGCTTGGACGGGAGGGTCCTCACAGATACGCAGTATTTT
>TRBD1|TRBJ2-3|TRBV5-1|-
CASSLVQGGLSDTQYF
TGCGCCAGCAGCCTGGTTCAAGGGGGCTTGTCAGATACGCAGTATTTT
>-|TRBJ2-4|TRBV7-9|-
CASSFSLNPGVKNIQYF
TGTGCCAGCAGCTTTAGTCTGAACCCAGGGGTCAAAAACATTCAGTACTTC
>TRBD1|TRBJ1-5|TRBV7-6|few
CASSSGQGVQPQHF
TGTGCCAGCAGCTCGGGACAGGGGGTTCAGCCCCAGCATTTT
>-|TRBJ1-1|TRBV5-1|-
CASSFPHGAGGASEAFF
TGCGCCAGCAGCTTCCCCCACGGGGCAGGAGGGGCATCCGAAGCTTTCTTT
>-|TRBJ1-1|TRBV25-1|-
CASSELTEAFF
TGTGCCAGCAGTGAATTGACAGAAGCTTTCTTT
>TRBD2|TRBJ2-7|TRBV20-1|few
CSARQHGGGYEQYF
TGCAGTGCTAGACAGCACGGGGGGGGCTACGAGCAGTACTTC
>TRBD1|TRBJ2-1|TRBV11-2|few
CASSPRTGLTYNEQFF
TGTGCCAGCAGCCCCCGGACAGGATTAACCTACAATGAGCAGTTCTTC
>-|TRBJ2-2|TRBV4-2|-
CASSPTPTGKTGELFF
TGTGCCAGCAGCCCGACCCCCACTGGGAAAACCGGGGAGCTGTTTTTT
>TRBD1|TRBJ2-3|TRBV7-9|-
CASGGRQGTDTQYF
TGTGCCAGCGGGGGGAGACAGGGGACAGATACGCAGTATTTT
>-|TRBJ2-7|TRBV24-1|few
CATSDGQYEQYF
TGTGCCACCAGTGATGGACAGTACGAGCAGTACTTC
>-|TRBJ1-2|TRBV25-1|few
CASSGMDLGYTF
TGTGCCAGCAGCGGAATGGACCTCGGCTACACCTTC
>-|TRBJ2-1|TRBV5-1|-
CASSLAEENEQFF
TGCGCCAGCAGCTTGGCCGAGGAAAATGAGCAGTTCTTC
>-|TRBJ1-2|TRBV5-1|many
CASSLELTNYGYTF
TGCGCCAGCAGCTTGGAACTGACTAACTATGGCTACACCTTC
>TRBD1|TRBJ1-2|TRBV5-8|-
CASSLWNRGLGYTF
TGTGCCAGCAGCTTATGGAACAGGGGGCTTGGCTACACCTTC
>TRBD2|TRBJ2-1|TRBV7-3|-
CASSLRAGVPGNEQFF
TGTGCCAGCAGCTTAAGGGCGGGAGTGCCCGGCAATGAGCAGTTCTTC
>TRBD2|TRBJ2-1|TRBV10-3|-
CAISQLAGDYNEQFF
TGTGCCATCAGCCAACTAGCGGGGGACTACAATGAGCAGTTCTTC
>-|TRBJ2-1|TRBV7-8|few
CASSLHIPSAWQFF
TGTGCCAGCAGCCTTCACATCCCTTCGGCCTGGCAGTTCTTC
>-|TRBJ2-7|TRBV24-1|-
CATSLYGEQYF
TGTGCCACCAGCCTATATGGCGAGCAGTACTTC
>-|TRBJ1-4|TRBV11-2|-
CASSPRPGEKLFF
TGTGCCAGCAGCCCGAGGCCAGGAGAAAAACTGTTTTTT
>TRBD1|TRBJ2-4|TRBV5-5|few
CASSATGQGNPNIQYF
TGTGCCAGCAGCGCCACGGGACAGGGAAACCCAAACATTCAGTACTTC
>TRBD2|TRBJ2-4|TRBV28|many
CASSFIVRTSGRAKNIQYF
TGTGCCAGCAGTTTTATCGTTCGGACTAGCGGGCGAGCCAAAAACATTCAGTACTTC
>TRBD1|TRBJ2-7|TRBV6-5|-
CASSPQPRTGDEQYF
TGTGCCAGCAGTCCCCAACCCAGGACAGGGGACGAGCAGTACTTC
>-|TRBJ1-2|TRBV5-1|-
CASSLQSSVYGYTF
TGCGCCAGCAGCTTGCAGAGCTCCGTCTATGGCTACACCTTC
>TRBD2|TRBJ2-2|TRBV5-1|few
CASTFTGGSTGELFF
TGCGCCAGCACATTTACGGGAGGGAGCACCGGGGAGCTGTTTTTT
>-|TRBJ2-1|TRBV7-9|-
CASSSPGLNEQFF
TGTGCCAGCAGCTCCCCTGGGTTGAATGAGCAGTTCTTC
>TRBD2|TRBJ2-1|TRBV5-1|-
CASSLDGTRGGNEQFF
TGCGCCAGCAGCTTAGACGGGACTAGGGGCGGTAATGAGCAGTTCTTC
>-|TRBJ1-1|TRBV6-2/TRBV6-3|-
CASNDGANTEAFF
TGTGCCAGCAATGACGGGGCGAACACTGAAGCTTTCTTT
>-|TRBJ2-7|TRBV5-1|few
CASSRGTTGEQYF
TGCGCCAGCAGCCGTGGGACCACGGGGGAGCAGTACTTC
>-|TRBJ1-1|TRBV25-1|-
CASSDRLCTEAFF
TGTGCCAGCAGTGACCGGCTTTGCACTGAAGCTTTCTTT
>TRBD1|TRBJ1-2|TRBV12-3/TRBV12-4|few
CASGTTGTGYNYGYTF
TGTGCCAGCGGGACAACCGGGACAGGGTATAACTATGGCTACACCTTC
>-|TRBJ1-4|TRBV4-1|-
CASSPGLAGRKKLFF
TGCGCCAGCAGCCCTGGACTCGCTGGAAGGAAAAAACTGTTTTTT
>TRBD2|TRBJ2-1|TRBV7-9|-
CASSSGLAGGLGEQFF
TGTGCCAGCAGCTCTGGACTAGCGGGGGGGCTTGGTGAGCAGTTCTTC
>TRBD1|TRBJ1-5|TRBV7-2|-
CASSELDRGHQPQHF
TGTGCCAGCAGCGAATTAGACAGGGGTCATCAGCCCCAGCATTTT
>-|TRBJ2-7|TRBV15|few
CATSRDRLLTNEQYF
TGTGCCACCAGCAGAGATCGTCTCTTGACTAACGAGCAGTACTTC
>TRBD1|TRBJ2-1|TRBV3-1|-
CASSRPRQGQFF
TGTGCCAGCAGCCGCCCCCGACAGGGACAGTTCTTC
>TRBD1|TRBJ2-2|TRBV24-1|few
CATSGTGANTGELFF
TGTGCCACCAGTGGAACAGGGGCGAACACCGGGGAGCTGTTTTTT
>-|TRBJ1-5|TRBV6-5|-
CASSYSVGIQPQHF
TGTGCCAGCAGTTACTCTGTGGGGATTCAGCCCCAGCATTTT
>TRBD1|TRBJ1-1|TRBV5-1|-
CASSLDPGQGTEAFF
TGCGCCAGCAGCCTAGACCCGGGACAGGGGACTGAAGCTTTCTTT
>TRBD1|TRBJ1-5|TRBV12-3/TRBV12-4|-
CASSPGQGAPQPQHF
TGTGCCAGCAGTCCGGGACAGGGGGCCCCTCAGCCCCAGCATTTT